Listed below are T cell receptor beta chains from one sample, sequenced in a study of blood T cell repertoires in COVID-19. TCRdb keeps only in-frame clones here, not all; method: immunoSEQ multiplex PCR. The repertoire holds 350,000 to 450,000 clones, with over 75% as singletons. What was sequenced was PBMCs or T cells enriched from blood (not recorded which). These receptors originate from a man aged 35-49 years in a cohort exposed to, infected with or recovered from COVID-19 (not recorded which). Both conserved end residues are part of each CDR3. A D gene is named only where the DNA matches it firmly. The size of a clone is reported for some rows only, either as once, few or many, or as a class for expanded clones.

>-|-|TRBV7-9|TRBJ2-7
CASSLSGSYEQYF
TGTGCCAGCAGCTTATCCGGTTCCTACGAGCAGTACTTC
>-|TRBD2|TRBV11-2|TRBJ2-7
CASSFGTSGRSGYEQYF
TGTGCCAGCAGCTTTGGGACTAGCGGGAGGTCGGGCTACGAGCAGTACTTC
>once|TRBD2|TRBV6-4|TRBJ2-5
CASSEGTSGGSETQYF
TGTGCCAGCAGTGAGGGGACTAGCGGGGGCTCGGAGACCCAGTACTTC
>-|TRBD1|TRBV2|TRBJ2-7
CASRTGEYEQYF
TGTGCCAGCCGAACAGGGGAGTACGAGCAGTACTTC
>once|TRBD2|TRBV6-6|TRBJ2-7
CAAGGPEYYEQYF
TGTGCGGCGGGGGGCCCTGAATACTACGAGCAGTACTTC
>-|TRBD2|TRBV19|TRBJ2-1
CASSSPPSGSSYNEQFF
TGTGCCAGTAGTTCCCCTCCTAGCGGGAGCTCCTACAATGAGCAGTTCTTC
>-|TRBD1|TRBV25-1|TRBJ2-3
CASSRTGGADTQYF
TGTGCCAGCAGTAGGACAGGGGGGGCAGATACGCAGTATTTT
>-|-|TRBV11-2|TRBJ2-2
CASSEGGSTTGELFF
TGTGCCAGCAGCGAGGGGGGGAGTACGACCGGGGAGCTGTTTTTT
>-|TRBD1|TRBV29-1|TRBJ2-2
CSVTKTGTVAGELFF
TGCAGCGTTACTAAAACCGGGACAGTTGCCGGGGAGCTGTTTTTT
>-|TRBD1|TRBV6-5|TRBJ2-7
CASIGTGSYEQYF
TGTGCCAGCATAGGGACAGGGAGTTACGAGCAGTACTTC
>-|TRBD2|TRBV18|TRBJ2-7
CASSQIAGDLAYF
TGTGCCAGCTCACAAATAGCGGGAGACCTTGCGTACTTC
>-|TRBD1|TRBV6-1|TRBJ2-7
CASSEARDRGRGYF
TGTGCCAGCAGTGAAGCGAGGGACAGGGGACGAGGGTACTTC
>-|TRBD1|TRBV5-1|TRBJ2-7
CASSSGQAPYEQYF
TGCGCCAGCAGCTCGGGACAGGCCCCCTACGAGCAGTACTTC
>-|TRBD2|TRBV4-1|TRBJ2-3
CASSPRGDYTDTQYF
TGCGCCAGCAGCCCCCGCGGGGACTACACAGATACGCAGTATTTT
>-|-|TRBV15|TRBJ2-3
CATSRVGATDTQYF
TGTGCCACCAGCAGAGTGGGGGCCACAGATACGCAGTATTTT
>-|TRBD1|TRBV6-1|TRBJ1-5
CASSGQTGDSNQPQHF
TGTGCCAGCAGTGGCCAGACAGGGGATAGCAATCAGCCCCAGCATTTT
>-|-|TRBV18|TRBJ2-1
CASSPPGLRNNEQFF
TGTGCCAGCTCACCACCGGGACTCAGAAACAATGAGCAGTTCTTC
>-|TRBD2|TRBV30|TRBJ2-1
CAWRGRGTSGSSYNEQFF
TGTGCCTGGAGGGGACGGGGAACTAGCGGGTCAAGTTACAATGAGCAGTTCTTC
>-|-|TRBV4-1|TRBJ2-7
CASSQIGRAYEQYF
TGCGCCAGCAGCCAAATCGGGAGAGCCTACGAGCAGTACTTC
>many|-|TRBV5-6|TRBJ1-5
CASSFGAGSNQPQHF
TGTGCCAGCAGCTTTGGGGCGGGGAGCAATCAGCCCCAGCATTTT
>once|TRBD1|TRBV6-1|TRBJ2-7
CASSEKGAWYF
TGTGCCAGCAGTGAAAAGGGGGCCTGGTACTTC
>-|TRBD1|TRBV29-1|TRBJ1-2
CSVDSGGYGYTF
TGCAGCGTTGATTCAGGGGGCTATGGCTACACCTTC